These 23 T cell receptor beta chains originate from one sample sequenced in a study of blood T cell repertoires in COVID-19. Data came from immunoSEQ multiplex PCR; TCRdb stores just in-frame clones and leaves some out. The sample lists fewer than 200,000 clones; 75% to 85% were seen once. The sequenced sample consisted of peripheral blood. Receptor source: an older woman with COVID-19, enrolled during active disease.

CDR3 amino acids: CASSLDPAGTGGYEQYF. Written as DNA, the CDR3 is TGTGCCAGCAGCTTAGATCCGGCCGGGACAGGGGGCTACGAGCAGTACTTC. V gene TRBV11-2 combines with J gene TRBJ2-7; 11 bases agree with TRBD1. Germline CDR1 and CDR2: SGHAT and FQNNGV. J was trimmed by 3 bases and V by 0 bases; bases with no gene match: 7. The CDR3 covers 17 residues.

The chain couples TRBV10-2 to TRBJ2-3, with 12 bases identical to TRBD2. Germline-derived CDR1 and CDR2 are WSHSY and SAAADI. Trimming at V came to 6 bases and at J to 2 bases, leaving 6 bases not matched to a gene. The CDR3 runs to 16 residues. CDR3 in DNA: TGCGCCAGCAGGGACTGGACTAGCGGGAACACAGATACGCAGTATTTT. Amino acids: CASRDWTSGNTDTQYF.

This chain connects TRBV5-1 to TRBJ1-1; a possible D gene is TRBD1 (5 bases). The CDR3 length is 14 residues. The germline V gene encodes CDR1 SGHRS and CDR2 YFSETQ. V was pared by 3 bases and J by 0 bases, with 9 bases between. In nucleotides, the CDR3 is TGCGCCAGCAGCTCAGACAGCTTGAACACTGAAGCTTTCTTT. Its protein product is CASSSDSLNTEAFF.

J is TRBJ2-1 and V is TRBV28; 9 nucleotides align to TRBD2. The CDR3 is 18 residues long. CDR1 MDHEN and CDR2 SYDVKM come from the germline V gene. The V segment lost 6 bases and the J segment 2 bases; nucleotides outside the gene matches: 14. The CDR3 protein is CASRERERGRAAYNEQFF. DNA of the CDR3: TGTGCCAGCAGGGAACGCGAACGCGGGAGGGCCGCCTACAATGAGCAGTTCTTC.

V usage is TRBV11-1 and J usage is TRBJ2-2, with no clear D. The CDR3 is 14 residues long. With 6 bases removed from V and 1 base from J, the gap between germline ends came to 9 bases. Germline V gene data show CDR1 as SGHAT and CDR2 as FQDESV (reference sequence). The CDR3 protein is CASSFEQNTGELFF. CDR3 coding DNA: TGTGCCAGCAGTTTCGAACAGAACACCGGGGAGCTGTTTTTT.

This sequence joins TRBV9 and TRBJ2-7, with a tentative D call TRBD2 (5 bases). The CDR3 contains 14 residues. Germline V gene data show CDR1 as SGDLS and CDR2 as YYNGEE. Trimming left V 3 bases short and J 2 bases short, with 12 bases between. The CDR3 protein is CASSAAPGAYEQYF. CDR3 nucleotide sequence: TGTGCCAGCAGCGCCGCCCCCGGGGCCTACGAGCAGTACTTC.

This chain links TRBV5-6 with TRBJ2-7; 8 bases are shared with TRBD2. The CDR3 covers 15 residues. Germline V lookup: CDR1 SGHDT, CDR2 YYEEEE. V trimming: 0 bases; J trimming: 6 bases; junction bases outside the gene matches: 8. Here the CDR3 DNA reads TGTGCCAGCAGCTTGGGCACTAGCGGTCTTCGCGAGCAGTACTTC. This encodes CASSLGTSGLREQYF.

This chain uses TRBV9 with TRBJ1-1; D gene ambiguous. The CDR3 runs to 15 residues. The germline CDR1 and CDR2 sequences are SGDLS and YYNGEE. Between the trimmed V and J ends, which lost 3 bases and 1 base, there was a span of 13 bases. The DNA of the CDR3 is TGTGCCAGCAGCGCCCTTGACGAGGGGAACACTGAAGCTTTCTTT. Protein sequence: CASSALDEGNTEAFF. The entire variable domain, with the rest obtained from reference TRBV9 and TRBJ1-1, is as follows: DSGVTQTPKHLITATGQRVTLRCSPRSGDLSVYWYQQSLDQGLQFLIQYYNGEERAKGNILERFSAQQFPDLHSELNLSSLELGDSALYFCASSALDEGNTEAFFGQGTRLTVV.

The V call is TRBV7-6, the J call TRBJ2-2, with 10 nucleotides matching TRBD1. Germline V gene sequence: CDR1 SGHVS, CDR2 FNYEAQ. J was trimmed by 2 bases and V by 4 bases; bases with no gene match: 13. The CDR3 has 19 amino acids. DNA of the CDR3: TGTGCCAGCAGCTCCACTCGACAGGGGGCGAGTGGTAACACCGGGGAGCTGTTTTTT. It codes for CASSSTRQGASGNTGELFF.

The gene calls are TRBV6-2 or TRBV6-3 and TRBJ2-1, with 9 bases aligning to TRBD2. CDR1 and CDR2 from the germline V gene are MNHEY and SVGEGT. This CDR3 comprises 16 residues. Trimming removed 0 bases from V and 9 bases from J; junction bases left unmatched: 9. In nucleotides, the CDR3 is TGTGCCAGCAGTTACTCGGCTAGCGGGATTGAGGGTGAGCAGTTCTTC. Its protein is CASSYSASGIEGEQFF.

The chain carries TRBV5-1 and TRBJ2-1; D is possibly TRBD1 (7 bases). Germline V gene data show CDR1 as SGHRS and CDR2 as YFSETQ. Deletions cut 0 bases from V and 8 bases from J, with 21 bases between. CDR3 length: 17 residues. The CDR3 DNA follows: TGCGCCAGCAGCTTGGCCTCTGGCAGGGGGGTAGTCGATGAGCAGTTCTTC. It encodes CASSLASGRGVVDEQFF. The complete variable domain, with remaining parts taken from reference TRBV5-1 and TRBJ2-1, reads KAGVTQTPRYLIKTRGQQVTLSCSPISGHRSVSWYQQTPGQGLQFLFEYFSETQRNKGNFPGRFSGRQFSNSRSEMNVSTLELGDSALYLCASSLASGRGVVDEQFFGPGTRLTVL.

This clone has only one observation. The rearrangement joins TRBV4-3 to TRBJ1-2, with a tentative D call TRBD1 (6 bases). CDR1 is LGHNA, CDR2 YSLEER, per germline. Trimming left V 2 bases short and J 0 bases short, with 16 bases between. The CDR3 totals 17 residues. The chain's CDR3 is CASSQTGGAVTNYGYTF. Here the CDR3 DNA reads TGCGCCAGCAGCCAAACTGGGGGGGCAGTCACTAACTATGGCTACACCTTC.

The chain recombines TRBV29-1 with TRBJ1-4; D is possibly TRBD1 (6 bases). Germline CDR1 and CDR2: SQVTM and ANQGSEA. The CDR3 is made up of 11 amino acids. The V end lost 1 base, the J end lost 11 bases, and 8 bases lay between the germline ends. CDR3 nucleotide sequence: TGCAGCGTTGAAGGCCAGGGGAAACTGTTTTTT. This encodes CSVEGQGKLFF.

The chain recombines TRBV6-1 with TRBJ2-1, with 7 nucleotides matching TRBD1. CDR1 and CDR2 from the germline V gene are MNHNS and SASEGT. The CDR3 covers 15 residues. J was trimmed by 9 bases and V by 2 bases; bases with no gene match: 10. Here the CDR3 reads CASSETRARGIEQFF. The CDR3 nucleotides are TGTGCCAGCAGTGAAACACGGGCCAGGGGGATTGAGCAGTTCTTC.

The rearrangement uses TRBV2 and TRBJ2-3; 13 bases map to TRBD2. Trimming at V came to 8 bases and at J to 6 bases, leaving 11 bases not matched to a gene. The CDR3 is 16 amino acids. Germline V gene data show CDR1 as SNHLY and CDR2 as FYNNEI. The CDR3 DNA is TGTGCCAGCCGGAGAGGACTAGCGGGAGAAGGGGATACGCAGTATTTT. It codes for CASRRGLAGEGDTQYF.

J is TRBJ1-2 and V is TRBV19, with TRBD1 identical over 12 bases. The length of the CDR3 is 17 residues. Germline V gene data show CDR1 as LNHDA and CDR2 as SQIVND (reference sequence). V trimming: 6 bases; J trimming: 7 bases; junction bases outside the gene matches: 15. This CDR3 reads CASRRNLGDRGPGGYTF. The CDR3 region has the DNA TGTGCCAGTAGGCGGAATCTAGGGGACAGGGGGCCTGGTGGCTACACCTTC.

This clone was counted ten times or more. The V call is TRBV5-6, the J call TRBJ1-5, with TRBD1 identical over 8 bases. V was pared by 4 bases and J by 3 bases, with 6 bases of the junction left unmatched. CDR1 and CDR2 from the germline V gene are SGHDT and YYEEEE. This CDR3 has 15 amino acids. CDR3 nucleotide sequence: TGTGCCAGCAGCGCCGGACAGGGACCCAATCAGCCCCAGCATTTT. As protein: CASSAGQGPNQPQHF.

This rearrangement joins TRBV27 to TRBJ1-5, with a possible D match to TRBD1 (6 bases). V was clipped by 6 bases and J by 11 bases, with 14 bases between them. CDR3 length equals 12 residues. CDR1 MNHEY and CDR2 SMNVEV come from the germline V gene (reference sequence). In DNA, the CDR3 is TGTGCCAGCAGCCCACAGGGAAAGTCCCAGCATTTT. It specifies CASSPQGKSQHF.

The chain links TRBV30 to TRBJ2-6; 7 bases line up with TRBD1. V dropped 0 bases and J dropped 2; count of bases not matched to a gene: 7. Germline V gene lookup returns CDR1 GTSNPN and CDR2 SVGIG (reference sequence). The CDR3 length is 17 residues. CDR3 bases: TGTGCCTGGAGTGTAAACAGGGGACGGACTGGGGCCAACGTCCTGACTTTC. Translated: CAWSVNRGRTGANVLTF.

The rearrangement joins TRBV7-3 to TRBJ1-4; maybe TRBD1 (6 bases). Deletions cut 4 bases from V and 8 bases from J, with 17 bases between. The CDR3 runs 15 residues. Germline V CDR1 and CDR2: SGHTA, FQGTGA. CDR3 coding DNA: TGTGCCAGCAGCTCCCGGGGGGACACCGAAGAAAAACTGTTTTTT. Translation gives CASSSRGDTEEKLFF.

The gene calls are TRBV11-2 and TRBJ1-6; 7 bases line up with TRBD1. V dropped 1 base and J dropped 8; count of bases not matched to a gene: 5. This CDR3 has 15 residues. Germline assignment: CDR1 SGHAT and CDR2 FQNNGV. The CDR3 spells CASSLGRQGDSPLHF. The CDR3 DNA reads TGTGCCAGCAGCTTAGGAAGACAGGGCGATTCACCCCTCCACTTT. The full variable domain, rest sourced from reference TRBV11-2 and TRBJ1-6, is EAGVAQSPRYKIIEKRQSVAFWCNPISGHATLYWYQQILGQGPKLLIQFQNNGVVDDSQLPKDRFSAERLKGVDSTLKIQPAKLEDSAVYLCASSLGRQGDSPLHFGNGTRLTVT.

The V gene is TRBV28, the J gene TRBJ2-4, with D perhaps matching TRBD1 (7 bases). Germline loops: CDR1 MDHEN, CDR2 SYDVKM. Trimming left V 6 bases short and J 0 bases short, with 15 bases between. The CDR3 is 16 residues long. This CDR3 is CASSPQGGIAKNIQYF. CDR3 coding DNA: TGTGCCAGCAGCCCTCAGGGGGGTATAGCCAAAAACATTCAGTACTTC.

The chain is built from TRBV9 and TRBJ1-3; TRBD1 is a possible D gene (5 bases). This CDR3 is built from 17 residues. Germline values: CDR1 SGDLS, CDR2 YYNGEE. The V end lost 0 bases, the J end lost 1 base, and 14 bases lay between the germline ends. CDR3 in DNA: TGTGCCAGCAGCGTAGATATTAGACAGTCGTCTGGAAACACCATATATTTT. Its protein is CASSVDIRQSSGNTIYF.